This entry lists 2 T cell receptor beta chains sequenced from one sample in a study of blood T cell repertoires in COVID-19. Sequencing was performed with immunoSEQ multiplex PCR; in TCRdb, only in-frame clones are kept and a portion is missing. The sample includes approximately 170,000 clones, roughly four fifths of them seen just once. Sequenced: PBMCs or T cells enriched from blood (not recorded which). These receptors all stem from a man between 45 and 60 years old who had recovered from COVID-19.

V usage is TRBV12-3 or TRBV12-4 and J usage is TRBJ2-7; D might be TRBD1 (5 bases). Trimming cost V 6 bases and J 2 bases, with 8 bases left between them. CDR3 length: 12 residues. The CDR3 bases are TGTGCCAGCAGAGGCAGGGCCTACGAGCAGTACTTC. Its protein is CASRGRAYEQYF.

V and J are TRBV4-2 and TRBJ2-2; no clear D gene. Trimming stripped 1 base from V and 0 bases from J, with 9 bases between. This CDR3 is built from 16 residues. CDR1 and CDR2 (germline): LGHNA, YNFKEQ. CDR3 coding DNA: TGTGCCAGCAGCCAAGGTGCAGGTCCGAACACCGGGGAGCTGTTTTTT. It specifies CASSQGAGPNTGELFF.